The TCR beta chain under discussion was sequenced for a study of cytomegalovirus exposure and HLA in healthy donors. Overall study results and limits: For most TCR beta V segments, an earlier analysis put the productive rate at about 87% or about 30% of the time.

This PCR relied on a set of 60 Vbeta primers and 13 Jbeta primers. The table came from immunoSEQ multiplex PCR; TCRdb's copy has only in-frame clones and leaves some out. Of under 200,000 clones in the sample, approximately 84% are singletons; the top ten hold approximately 0.26%. Note on this clone: Its cognate antigen is unknown.

This CDR3 region has 15 residues. Germline CDR1 and CDR2: LGHNA and YNFKEQ. Sequencing was performed on PBMCs. The V gene is TRBV4-2, the J gene TRBJ2-5; 15 bases align to TRBD2. The assigned J gene may be wrong: the sequence end matches TRBJ2-7 better. This receptor was identified in a boy between 10 and 17 years old in good health and CMV-seronegative. The CDR3: CASSHPGLAGGEQYF. DNA of the CDR3: TGTGCCAGCAGCCACCCGGGACTAGCGGGAGGCGAGCAGTACTTC.